Below are 27 T cell receptor beta chains sequenced from a single sample in a study of OX40 agonist ivuxolimab in advanced cancers. Repertoires were generated with immunoSEQ multiplex PCR, while TCRdb's copy carries only in-frame clones and drops some. The sample includes about 90,000 clones, 85% of them seen just once. This sample comprised CD4+ or CD8+ T cells sorted from blood, obtained in a trial of the OX40 agonist ivuxolimab. The receptors were sampled from an adult with an advanced solid tumor such as melanoma, head and neck, liver or kidney cancer.

The V and J genes are TRBV27 and TRBJ2-1; tentatively, D is TRBD2 (6 bases). V lost 8 bases, J lost 0 bases, and 14 bases lay in between. In germline, CDR1 is MNHEY, CDR2 SMNVEV (reference sequence). The CDR3 is 15 residues long. The CDR3 DNA reads TGTGCCAGCGGGGAGGCTTATAGCTCCTACAATGAGCAGTTCTTC. Translated: CASGEAYSSYNEQFF.

The rearrangement links TRBV18 to TRBJ2-7, with D unclear. The CDR3 runs 14 residues. From germline, CDR1 is KGHSH and CDR2 LQKENI. With 3 bases removed from V and 2 bases from J, the gap between germline ends came to 11 bases. In DNA, the CDR3 is TGTGCCAGCTCACCCTCGAACAGCCCCTACGAGCAGTACTTC. Amino acid sequence: CASSPSNSPYEQYF.

The CDR3 sequence: CASSFASLGTDTQYF. The CDR3 DNA reads TGCGCCAGCAGCTTTGCCTCTCTGGGCACAGATACGCAGTATTTT. The V gene is TRBV5-1, the J gene TRBJ2-3; D is unclear. The CDR3 is 15 amino acids. The germline V gene has CDR1 SGHRS and CDR2 YFSETQ. Trimming shortened V by 2 bases and J by 1 base, and 11 bases separated the two germline ends.

The rearrangement joins TRBV27 to TRBJ2-7, with 7 bases that match TRBD1. CDR3 length equals 15 residues. Germline values: CDR1 MNHEY, CDR2 SMNVEV (reference sequence). The V gene end was trimmed by 5 bases and the J gene end by 3 bases; junction bases not matched to a gene: 10. CDR3: CASSPDRALNYEQYV. CDR3 nucleotides: TGTGCCAGCAGTCCAGACAGGGCTTTAAACTACGAGCAGTACGTC.

About this clone: One junction end disagrees with the germline gene, perhaps due to a read error. This rearrangement joins TRBV20-1 to TRBJ2-7, with 8 positions matching TRBD2. CDR1 and CDR2 (germline): DFQATT, SNEGSKA (reference sequence). The CDR3 runs to 11 residues. The CDR3 DNA sequence: TGCAGTGCTAGGCATCCGGGACTAGTGCTCTTC. Amino acid sequence: CSARHPGLVLF.

In DNA form, the CDR3 reads TGCGCCAGCAGCCAACGGGACAGCCAAGAGACCCAGTACTTC. Its translation: CASSQRDSQETQYF. V and J are TRBV4-1 and TRBJ2-5; 7 positions match TRBD1. Germline V lookup: CDR1 MGHRA, CDR2 YSYEKL. J gave up 1 base and V 2 bases, and 1 base lay outside the gene matches. The CDR3 contains 14 residues.

The rearrangement joins TRBV9 to TRBJ2-2; TRBD2 is a possible D gene (6 bases). With 4 bases removed from V and 3 bases from J, the gap between germline ends came to 13 bases. CDR1 and CDR2 (germline): SGDLS, YYNGEE. CDR3 length: 15 residues. Here the CDR3 DNA reads TGTGCCAGCAGCCCGGGGGACCGTTACACCGGGGAGCTGTTTTTT. This translates into CASSPGDRYTGELFF.

The rearrangement links TRBV4-2 to TRBJ2-6; D is ambiguous. The CDR3 has 17 residues. V shed 0 bases and J shed 0 bases, with 9 bases lying between them. The V gene's germline CDR1 is LGHNA and CDR2 YNFKEQ. CDR3 sequence: CASSQEGGNSGANVLTF. The CDR3 DNA sequence: TGTGCCAGCAGCCAAGAGGGTGGGAACTCTGGGGCCAACGTCCTGACTTTC.

This chain links TRBV18 with TRBJ2-3; 9 bases are shared with TRBD1. This CDR3 region has 14 residues. From germline, CDR1 is KGHSH and CDR2 LQKENI. The V gene end was trimmed by 4 bases and the J gene end by 6 bases; junction bases not matched to a gene: 5. This CDR3 is CASSRPQGADTQYF. CDR3 DNA sequence: TGTGCCAGCTCACGACCACAGGGGGCGGATACGCAGTATTTT.

The V call is TRBV7-9, the J call TRBJ1-2; TRBD1 might be the D (5 bases). Trimming removed 3 bases at V and 4 bases at J, with 12 bases between. The CDR3 runs 14 residues. Germline loops: CDR1 SEHNR, CDR2 FQNEAQ (reference sequence). The CDR3 protein is CASSFLGESYGYTF. The DNA of the CDR3 is TGTGCCAGCAGCTTCTTGGGGGAATCCTATGGCTACACCTTC.

The J gene is TRBJ1-5, the V gene TRBV7-2; TRBD1 might be the D (5 bases). In germline, CDR1 is SGHTA, CDR2 FQGNSA. V gave up 5 bases and J gave up 7 bases, with 21 bases separating them. This CDR3 has 16 amino acids. The CDR3 spells CASSQSLLGGRQPQHF. In DNA, the CDR3 is TGTGCCAGCAGCCAATCTCTGCTCGGGGGTCGCCAGCCCCAGCATTTT.

This chain joins TRBV5-1 and TRBJ2-1; D uncertain. Trimming pared 7 bases from V and 0 bases from J, leaving 8 bases between. Germline V gene lookup returns CDR1 SGHRS and CDR2 YFSETQ. CDR3 length: 13 residues. Here the CDR3 DNA reads TGCGCCAGCCAACAAAGCTCCTACAATGAGCAGTTCTTC. Amino acids: CASQQSSYNEQFF.

The V gene is TRBV2, the J gene TRBJ2-7, with TRBD1 matching over 9 bases. J gave up 3 bases and V 6 bases, and 3 bases lay outside the gene matches. The CDR3 covers 13 residues. The germline V gene has CDR1 SNHLY and CDR2 FYNNEI. CDR3 sequence reads: CASRWGQGYEQYF. The DNA of the CDR3 is TGTGCCAGCAGGTGGGGACAGGGCTACGAGCAGTACTTC.

This chain uses TRBV14 with TRBJ2-1; 9 bases line up with TRBD1. Germline values: CDR1 SGHDN, CDR2 FVKESK. Trimming removed 7 bases from V and 3 bases from J; junction bases left unmatched: 7. CDR3 length: 15 residues. The CDR3 sequence: CASKYGTGSYNEQFF. DNA of the CDR3: TGTGCCAGCAAATACGGGACAGGGAGCTACAATGAGCAGTTCTTC.

V and J are TRBV7-9 and TRBJ2-1, with 8 positions matching TRBD2. With V trimmed by 5 bases and J by 2 bases, 2 bases remained unmatched. This CDR3 has 14 amino acids. Germline lookup yields CDR1 SEHNR and CDR2 FQNEAQ (reference sequence). For the CDR3, the DNA is TGTGCCAGCAGCCCGCGGGGGGCCTACAATGAGCAGTTCTTC. Translation: CASSPRGAYNEQFF. Together with reference TRBV7-9 and TRBJ2-1, the CDR3 gives the full variable domain: DTGVSQNPRHKITKRGQNVTFRCDPISEHNRLYWYRQTLGQGPEFLTYFQNEAQLEKSRLLSDRFSAERPKGSFSTLEIQRTEQGDSAMYLCASSPRGAYNEQFFGPGTRLTVL.

The chain recombines TRBV5-4 with TRBJ2-5; 9 nucleotides align to TRBD1. The germline CDR1 and CDR2 sequences are SGHNT and YYREEE (reference sequence). V shed 4 bases, J shed 5 bases, and the junction held 9 bases outside the gene matches. CDR3 length equals 15 residues. CDR3 DNA: TGTGCCAGCAGCCCGGGGGGACAGGGCGGGGAGACCCAGTACTTC. It yields the protein CASSPGGQGGETQYF.

The V gene is TRBV30, the J gene TRBJ1-3; D unclear. The V gene lost 5 bases and the J gene lost 0 bases, with 8 bases spanning the gap. CDR1 and CDR2 from the germline V gene are GTSNPN and SVGIG (reference sequence). This CDR3 comprises 13 residues. The CDR3 here is CAWGLDSGNTIYF. The CDR3 DNA is TGTGCCTGGGGACTGGACTCTGGAAACACCATATATTTT. The full variable domain, with the rest looked up from reference TRBV30 and TRBJ1-3, is SQTIHQWPATLVQPVGSPLSLECTVEGTSNPNLYWYRQAAGRGLQLLFYSVGIGQISSEVPQNLSASRPQDRQFILSSKKLLLSDSGFYLCAWGLDSGNTIYFGEGSWLTVV.

The chain joins TRBV6-1 to TRBJ1-1, with 9 bases aligning to TRBD1. Germline V gene sequence: CDR1 MNHNS, CDR2 SASEGT. CDR3 length equals 15 residues. V was clipped by 8 bases and J by 1 base; unmatched bases: 8. The CDR3 bases are TGTGCCAGCGTAGCACCGGGACAGGGGAACACTGAAGCTTTCTTT. The encoded protein is CASVAPGQGNTEAFF.

V usage is TRBV5-1 and J usage is TRBJ2-5; D unclear. This CDR3 region has 14 residues. The V end lost 1 base, the J end lost 9 bases, and 16 bases lay between the germline ends. Looked up from germline, CDR1 is SGHRS and CDR2 is YFSETQ. The CDR3 DNA follows: TGCGCCAGCAGCTTGTACGCAGGAAACATAGCCCAGTACTTC. Its protein is CASSLYAGNIAQYF. The complete variable domain, with remaining parts taken from reference TRBV5-1 and TRBJ2-5, reads KAGVTQTPRYLIKTRGQQVTLSCSPISGHRSVSWYQQTPGQGLQFLFEYFSETQRNKGNFPGRFSGRQFSNSRSEMNVSTLELGDSALYLCASSLYAGNIAQYFGPGTRLLVL.

The V call is TRBV14, the J call TRBJ2-1; 7 bases line up with TRBD1. The CDR3 is made up of 14 amino acids. Germline V gene sequence: CDR1 SGHDN, CDR2 FVKESK. The V gene end was trimmed by 1 base and the J gene end by 6 bases; junction bases not matched to a gene: 3. The CDR3: CASSQVDRINEQFF. DNA for the CDR3: TGTGCCAGCAGCCAAGTGGACAGGATCAATGAGCAGTTCTTC.

The CDR3 reads CSARGQATDTQYF. CDR3 sequence (DNA): TGCAGCGCGAGGGGGCAGGCCACAGATACGCAGTATTTT. V usage is TRBV29-1 and J usage is TRBJ2-3; 7 positions agree with TRBD1. Germline-derived CDR1 and CDR2 are SQVTM and ANQGSEA. The junction had 6 bases not matched to a gene; V was cut back by 7 bases and J by 2 bases. This CDR3 has 13 residues.

This chain links TRBV14 with TRBJ1-5; D gene ambiguous. Per the germline V gene, CDR1 is SGHDN and CDR2 is FVKESK. This CDR3 spans 13 amino acids. V dropped 0 bases and J dropped 4 bases, with 4 bases sitting between them. The CDR3 coding sequence is TGTGCCAGCAGCCAAGATGGGAATCAGCCCCAGCATTTT. Its protein product is CASSQDGNQPQHF.

This clone was counted a few times. The chain joins TRBV5-1 to TRBJ2-3, with TRBD1 as a possible D gene (6 bases). The CDR3 length is 15 residues. Trimming shortened V by 5 bases and J by 0 bases, and 13 bases separated the two germline ends. Germline-derived CDR1 and CDR2 are SGHRS and YFSETQ. This CDR3 is CASRRGHSSTDTQYF. CDR3 nucleotide sequence: TGCGCCAGCAGACGGGGACATTCTAGCACAGATACGCAGTATTTT.

This chain joins TRBV30 and TRBJ2-7, with a possible D match to TRBD1 (6 bases). This CDR3 contains 17 residues. The germline V gene has CDR1 GTSNPN and CDR2 SVGIG (reference sequence). Trimming removed 5 bases at V and 0 bases at J, with 23 bases between. In nucleotides, the CDR3 is TGTGCCTGGGACTCCGGGACAAGGGCCGTTATCTCCTACGAGCAGTACTTC. This codes for CAWDSGTRAVISYEQYF. The entire variable domain, with the rest obtained from reference TRBV30 and TRBJ2-7, is as follows: SQTIHQWPATLVQPVGSPLSLECTVEGTSNPNLYWYRQAAGRGLQLLFYSVGIGQISSEVPQNLSASRPQDRQFILSSKKLLLSDSGFYLCAWDSGTRAVISYEQYFGPGTRLTVT.

This clone was counted only a few times. The chain joins TRBV5-4 to TRBJ2-6, with D perhaps being TRBD1 or TRBD2 (5 bases each). The CDR3 extends over 15 amino acids. Per the germline V gene, CDR1 is SGHNT and CDR2 is YYREEE (reference sequence). The V end was cut by 0 bases, the J end by 1 base, with 5 bases between. CDR3 residues: CASSLGGSGANVLTF. CDR3 sequence (DNA): TGTGCCAGCAGCTTGGGGGGGTCTGGGGCCAACGTCCTGACTTTC.

This clone was seen more than once but under ten times. This chain connects TRBV7-9 to TRBJ1-2; D uncertain. Looked up from germline, CDR1 is SEHNR and CDR2 is FQNEAQ (reference sequence). The CDR3 contains 16 residues. Trimming stripped 5 bases from V and 3 bases from J, with 19 bases between. The CDR3 protein is CASSRPGHPSDYGYTF. DNA of the CDR3: TGTGCCAGCAGCCGACCCGGCCACCCCAGCGACTATGGCTACACCTTC.

The chain is built from TRBV6-6 and TRBJ1-4; D not resolved. V was cut by 6 bases and J by 8 bases, with 16 bases left in between. The CDR3 has 14 amino acids. From germline, CDR1 is MNHNY and CDR2 SVGAGI (reference sequence). CDR3 nucleotides: TGTGCCAGCAGCCCCGAAGTTGGGATCGAAAAACTGTTTTTT. Protein: CASSPEVGIEKLFF.